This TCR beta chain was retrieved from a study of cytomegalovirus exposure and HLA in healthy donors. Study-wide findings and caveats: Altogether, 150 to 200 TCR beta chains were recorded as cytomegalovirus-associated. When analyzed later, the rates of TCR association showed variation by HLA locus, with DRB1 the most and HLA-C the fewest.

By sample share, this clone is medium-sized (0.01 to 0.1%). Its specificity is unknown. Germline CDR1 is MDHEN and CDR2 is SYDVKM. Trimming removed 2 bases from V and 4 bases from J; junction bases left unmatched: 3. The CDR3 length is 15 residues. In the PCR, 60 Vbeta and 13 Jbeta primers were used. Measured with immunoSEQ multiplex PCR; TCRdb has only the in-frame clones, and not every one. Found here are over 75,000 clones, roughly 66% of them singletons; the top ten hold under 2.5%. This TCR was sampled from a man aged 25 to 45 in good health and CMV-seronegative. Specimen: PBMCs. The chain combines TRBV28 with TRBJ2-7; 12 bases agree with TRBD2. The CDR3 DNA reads TGTGCCAGCAGTTTAGGACTAGCGGGACCGTACGAGCAGTACTTC. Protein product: CASSLGLAGPYEQYF.